The T cell receptor beta chain described here comes from a study of blood T cells in healthy people across ages. Findings and caveats of the study: Greater diversity and more naive CD4+ cells were seen in long-lived donors than in aged donors.

Note on this clonotype: Antigen unknown.

The V gene's germline CDR1 is ENHRY and CDR2 SYGVKD. The CDR3 runs 15 residues. Trimming stripped 8 bases from V and 3 bases from J, with 19 bases between. Primed by a sample-barcoded 5' primer and a J-beta primer mix, a second PCR proceeded for about 7 to 11 cycles. No fewer than 2.5 million CDR3-containing paired-end reads came from each sample. TCRdb redid the calling of the 5' RACE reads with MiXCR, one entry per CDR3 protein. The sample includes approximately 1.5 million distinct CDR3 sequences, around 40% of them seen just once. What was sequenced was blood. The chain joins TRBV10-3 to TRBJ1-2; perhaps TRBD1 as D (6 bases). The origin of this receptor is a woman aged 18-30 years in good health. The CDR3: CAIAYSGDTDYGYTF. The CDR3 nucleotides are TGTGCCATCGCTTATTCCGGGGACACCGACTATGGCTACACCTTC.